This T cell receptor beta chain was captured in a study of blood T cell repertoires in COVID-19. Study-wide background: Specimens from acute and convalescent COVID-19 originated in the United States, Italy and Spain.

This clone was observed a single time. Trimming cost V 7 bases and J 4 bases; bases outside gene matches: 13. CDR1 and CDR2 from the germline V gene are WNHNN and SYGVQD (reference sequence). The CDR3 has 15 amino acids. Authors' methods: Reference gene primers were amplified, and this amplification served to estimate nucleated cell counts. TCRdb keeps only in-frame clones here, not all; method: immunoSEQ multiplex PCR. V, J and clone size derive from that table, while D and trimming were established from the DNA sequence. Here the sample spans about 100,000 clones, more than 70% being singletons. Source material: peripheral blood. The clonotype was recovered from a human donor in a cohort sampled during active COVID-19. The chain recombines TRBV10-1 with TRBJ2-7; 7 bases line up with TRBD1. The CDR3 reads CASTRPDRWAYEQYF. The CDR3 DNA follows: TGCGCCAGCACCAGACCGGACAGGTGGGCATACGAGCAGTACTTC.